These T cell receptor beta chains were read from a single sample in a study of blood T cell repertoires in COVID-19. Measured with immunoSEQ multiplex PCR; TCRdb has only the in-frame clones, and not every one. The table shows fewer than 130,000 clones, with 75% to 80% occurring only once. Material for sequencing was peripheral blood. All receptors derive from a woman of 80 years or more with active or convalescent COVID-19. Each CDR3 is given with its conserved first and last residue. Each record gives: J gene, clone size, D gene, V gene, CDR3 protein, CDR3 DNA. D genes are given only for firm matches. Only part of the rows carry a size: once, few, many, or a class if the clone is expanded.

j_call: TRBJ2-4; clone_size: NA; d_call: TRBD2; v_call: TRBV2; cdr3_aa: CATTLAGIDIQYF; cdr3_nt: TGTGCCACCACGCTAGCGGGAATAGACATTCAGTACTTC
j_call: TRBJ2-7; clone_size: NA; d_call: NA; v_call: TRBV19; cdr3_aa: CASRLGVQSSYEQYF; cdr3_nt: TGTGCCAGTAGGTTAGGGGTCCAGAGCTCCTACGAGCAGTACTTC
j_call: TRBJ2-7; clone_size: once; d_call: TRBD2; v_call: TRBV28; cdr3_aa: CASSPGLAGGGHEQYF; cdr3_nt: TGTGCCAGCAGTCCGGGACTAGCGGGAGGCGGCCACGAGCAGTACTTC
j_call: TRBJ1-3; clone_size: NA; d_call: NA; v_call: TRBV27; cdr3_aa: CASSLPDRYSGNTIYF; cdr3_nt: TGTGCCAGCAGTTTGCCTGACAGGTACTCTGGAAACACCATATATTTT
j_call: TRBJ2-3; clone_size: NA; d_call: NA; v_call: TRBV28; cdr3_aa: CASSHSRGLHRWQYF; cdr3_nt: TGTGCCAGCAGCCACTCCAGGGGACTACATCGGTGGCAGTATTTT
j_call: TRBJ2-1; clone_size: NA; d_call: TRBD2; v_call: TRBV27; cdr3_aa: CASNGRLAKYNEQFF; cdr3_nt: TGTGCCAGCAACGGGAGACTAGCCAAGTACAATGAGCAGTTCTTC
j_call: TRBJ2-1; clone_size: NA; d_call: NA; v_call: TRBV11-3; cdr3_aa: CASSLLLAPYNEQFF; cdr3_nt: TGTGCCAGCAGCTTATTGCTAGCACCCTACAATGAGCAGTTCTTC
j_call: TRBJ2-3; clone_size: NA; d_call: NA; v_call: TRBV9; cdr3_aa: CASSVAWTVRSTDTQYF; cdr3_nt: TGTGCCAGCAGCGTAGCTTGGACAGTTCGAAGCACAGATACGCAGTATTTT
j_call: TRBJ1-1; clone_size: NA; d_call: TRBD1; v_call: TRBV2; cdr3_aa: CASSRDREFTEAFF; cdr3_nt: TGTGCCAGCAGTCGGGACAGGGAGTTTACTGAAGCTTTCTTT
j_call: TRBJ1-2; clone_size: NA; d_call: NA; v_call: TRBV27; cdr3_aa: CASSFGGLGGYTF; cdr3_nt: TGTGCCAGCAGTTTCGGGGGGCTGGGAGGCTACACCTTC
j_call: TRBJ1-1; clone_size: once; d_call: NA; v_call: TRBV4-3; cdr3_aa: CASSQDSPGYTEAFF; cdr3_nt: TGCGCCAGCAGCCAAGATTCACCAGGCTACACTGAAGCTTTCTTT
j_call: TRBJ1-2; clone_size: NA; d_call: NA; v_call: TRBV3-1/TRBV3-2; cdr3_aa: CASSQYRNYGYTF; cdr3_nt: TGTGCCAGCAGCCAGTACAGGAACTATGGCTACACCTTC
j_call: TRBJ1-5; clone_size: NA; d_call: NA; v_call: TRBV7-2; cdr3_aa: CASSLEAGYQPQHF; cdr3_nt: TGTGCCAGCAGCTTAGAGGCGGGGTATCAGCCCCAGCATTTT
j_call: TRBJ2-3; clone_size: NA; d_call: TRBD2; v_call: TRBV10-3; cdr3_aa: CAIVREREDTQYF; cdr3_nt: TGTGCCATTGTGCGGGAGAGGGAAGATACGCAGTATTTT
j_call: TRBJ2-3; clone_size: NA; d_call: NA; v_call: TRBV24-1; cdr3_aa: CATSPRGGSTDTQYF; cdr3_nt: TGTGCCACCAGTCCCCGGGGAGGTAGCACAGATACGCAGTATTTT
j_call: TRBJ1-3; clone_size: NA; d_call: NA; v_call: TRBV2; cdr3_aa: CASSGAPLSGNTIYF; cdr3_nt: TGTGCCAGCAGTGGGGCGCCTCTCTCTGGAAACACCATATATTTT
j_call: TRBJ2-5; clone_size: NA; d_call: NA; v_call: TRBV27; cdr3_aa: CASSQERAQETQYF; cdr3_nt: TGTGCCAGCAGTCAAGAGCGGGCCCAAGAGACCCAGTACTTC
j_call: TRBJ2-2; clone_size: NA; d_call: TRBD1; v_call: TRBV6-5; cdr3_aa: CASRTGVIGELFF; cdr3_nt: TGTGCCAGCAGGACAGGGGTGATCGGGGAGCTGTTTTTT
j_call: TRBJ1-5; clone_size: NA; d_call: TRBD1; v_call: TRBV9; cdr3_aa: CASSVGTEDQPQHF; cdr3_nt: TGTGCCAGCAGCGTCGGGACAGAAGATCAGCCCCAGCATTTT
j_call: TRBJ1-2; clone_size: few; d_call: TRBD1; v_call: TRBV7-8; cdr3_aa: CASSDRTGGMNRGGYTF; cdr3_nt: TGTGCCAGCAGCGATCGGACAGGAGGGATGAACCGAGGGGGCTACACCTTC
j_call: TRBJ1-6; clone_size: NA; d_call: NA; v_call: TRBV2; cdr3_aa: CASRPVAGSPLHF; cdr3_nt: TGTGCCAGCAGACCCGTCGCGGGTTCACCCCTCCACTTT
j_call: TRBJ1-6; clone_size: NA; d_call: NA; v_call: TRBV28; cdr3_aa: CATLQPVGLEPLHF; cdr3_nt: TGTGCCACCCTTCAACCAGTCGGGTTGGAACCCCTCCACTTT
j_call: TRBJ2-1; clone_size: NA; d_call: NA; v_call: TRBV5-1; cdr3_aa: CASSLVTTSTTEQFF; cdr3_nt: TGCGCCAGCAGCTTGGTTACTACCTCTACGACGGAGCAGTTCTTC
j_call: TRBJ2-5; clone_size: NA; d_call: TRBD1; v_call: TRBV10-1; cdr3_aa: CASSDRGQETQYF; cdr3_nt: TGCGCCAGCAGTGACAGGGGGCAGGAGACCCAGTACTTC
j_call: TRBJ2-2; clone_size: NA; d_call: NA; v_call: TRBV5-6; cdr3_aa: CASSFLEAGINTGELFF; cdr3_nt: TGTGCCAGCAGCTTCCTAGAGGCAGGGATTAACACCGGGGAGCTGTTTTTT
j_call: TRBJ2-1; clone_size: NA; d_call: TRBD2; v_call: TRBV7-3; cdr3_aa: CASSLISGSIYNEQFF; cdr3_nt: TGTGCCAGCAGCTTAATTAGCGGGAGTATCTACAATGAGCAGTTCTTC
j_call: TRBJ2-1; clone_size: NA; d_call: TRBD1; v_call: TRBV28; cdr3_aa: CASRGTGRDNEQFF; cdr3_nt: TGTGCCAGCAGAGGGACAGGCCGGGACAATGAGCAGTTCTTC
j_call: TRBJ1-1; clone_size: NA; d_call: TRBD1; v_call: TRBV3-1/TRBV3-2; cdr3_aa: CASSPDRGNTEAFF; cdr3_nt: TGTGCCAGCAGCCCCGACAGGGGGAACACTGAAGCTTTCTTT
j_call: TRBJ2-3; clone_size: NA; d_call: NA; v_call: TRBV11-3; cdr3_aa: CASSLGQSTDTQYF; cdr3_nt: TGTGCCAGCAGCTTAGGGCAGTCCACAGATACGCAGTATTTT
j_call: TRBJ2-3; clone_size: once; d_call: NA; v_call: TRBV19; cdr3_aa: CASSADGEDTQYF; cdr3_nt: TGTGCCAGTAGCGCTGACGGGGAAGATACGCAGTATTTT
j_call: TRBJ2-7; clone_size: NA; d_call: TRBD1; v_call: TRBV19; cdr3_aa: CASSTGQGPYEQYF; cdr3_nt: TGTGCCAGTAGTACAGGACAGGGACCCTACGAGCAGTACTTC
j_call: TRBJ1-2; clone_size: NA; d_call: TRBD1; v_call: TRBV9; cdr3_aa: CASSTRDSYYGYTF; cdr3_nt: TGTGCCAGCAGCACCCGGGACAGTTACTATGGCTACACCTTC
j_call: TRBJ1-6; clone_size: NA; d_call: NA; v_call: TRBV7-3; cdr3_aa: CASSATGNNSPLHF; cdr3_nt: TGTGCCAGCAGCGCCACAGGGAATAATTCACCCCTCCACTTT
j_call: TRBJ2-6; clone_size: NA; d_call: NA; v_call: TRBV2; cdr3_aa: CASVLSSGANVLTF; cdr3_nt: TGTGCCAGCGTTCTAAGCTCTGGGGCCAACGTCCTGACTTTC
j_call: TRBJ1-2; clone_size: NA; d_call: TRBD1; v_call: TRBV6-6; cdr3_aa: CASSYLGTVQSYGYTF; cdr3_nt: TGTGCCAGCAGCTACCTCGGGACAGTGCAGAGCTATGGCTACACCTTC
j_call: TRBJ2-3; clone_size: NA; d_call: TRBD2; v_call: TRBV11-2; cdr3_aa: CASSPPLAGVDTQYF; cdr3_nt: TGTGCCAGCAGCCCCCCTCTAGCGGGAGTAGATACGCAGTATTTT
j_call: TRBJ2-7; clone_size: few; d_call: NA; v_call: TRBV14; cdr3_aa: CASSQDPQWRFYEQYF; cdr3_nt: TGTGCCAGCAGCCAAGATCCCCAGTGGAGATTCTACGAGCAGTACTTC
j_call: TRBJ2-7; clone_size: NA; d_call: TRBD1; v_call: TRBV5-1; cdr3_aa: CASSFSGGAGLGEQYF; cdr3_nt: TGCGCCAGCAGCTTCTCAGGGGGCGCCGGTCTAGGCGAGCAGTACTTC
j_call: TRBJ2-7; clone_size: NA; d_call: NA; v_call: TRBV27; cdr3_aa: CASSFFRVPTYEQYF; cdr3_nt: TGTGCCAGCAGTTTCTTCCGGGTCCCTACCTACGAGCAGTACTTC
j_call: TRBJ2-1; clone_size: NA; d_call: NA; v_call: TRBV12-3/TRBV12-4; cdr3_aa: CASRKANEQFF; cdr3_nt: TGTGCCAGCAGAAAAGCTAATGAGCAGTTCTTC
j_call: TRBJ2-7; clone_size: NA; d_call: TRBD2; v_call: TRBV10-3; cdr3_aa: CAISAGAGGPYEQYF; cdr3_nt: TGTGCCATCAGTGCTGGGGCGGGAGGGCCTTACGAGCAGTACTTC
j_call: TRBJ2-5; clone_size: once; d_call: NA; v_call: TRBV5-1; cdr3_aa: CASSLDTTGQETQYF; cdr3_nt: TGCGCCAGCAGCTTGGATACGACAGGCCAAGAGACCCAGTACTTC
j_call: TRBJ2-3; clone_size: NA; d_call: NA; v_call: TRBV10-3; cdr3_aa: CAISESGQGTDTQYF; cdr3_nt: TGTGCCATCAGTGAGTCGGGGCAGGGCACAGATACGCAGTATTTT
j_call: TRBJ2-1; clone_size: once; d_call: TRBD2; v_call: TRBV5-1; cdr3_aa: CASSLGTSGTNNEQFF; cdr3_nt: TGCGCCAGCAGCTTGGGGACTAGCGGGACTAACAATGAGCAGTTCTTC
j_call: TRBJ2-3; clone_size: many; d_call: NA; v_call: TRBV5-1; cdr3_aa: CASSLAQTGDTQYF; cdr3_nt: TGCGCCAGCAGCTTGGCTCAAACTGGAGATACGCAGTATTTT
j_call: TRBJ2-7; clone_size: NA; d_call: NA; v_call: TRBV18; cdr3_aa: CASSPPGLAEQYF; cdr3_nt: TGTGCCAGCTCACCGCCAGGGTTGGCCGAGCAGTACTTC
j_call: TRBJ2-3; clone_size: NA; d_call: NA; v_call: TRBV5-6; cdr3_aa: CASSLTGEDTQYF; cdr3_nt: TGTGCCAGCAGCTTAACTGGGGAGGATACGCAGTATTTT
j_call: TRBJ1-2; clone_size: NA; d_call: NA; v_call: TRBV5-1; cdr3_aa: CASSVDGAYGYTF; cdr3_nt: TGCGCCAGCAGCGTAGATGGGGCCTATGGCTACACCTTC
j_call: TRBJ1-3; clone_size: once; d_call: TRBD1; v_call: TRBV18; cdr3_aa: CASSPTDRGYSGNTIYF; cdr3_nt: TGTGCCAGCTCACCGACGGACAGGGGCTACTCTGGAAACACCATATATTTT
j_call: TRBJ1-1; clone_size: NA; d_call: NA; v_call: TRBV4-1; cdr3_aa: CASSRQGPGAEAFF; cdr3_nt: TGCGCCAGCAGCCGCCAGGGGCCAGGGGCTGAAGCTTTCTTT
j_call: TRBJ1-6; clone_size: NA; d_call: NA; v_call: TRBV30; cdr3_aa: CASRTKSSYNSPLHF; cdr3_nt: TGTGCCTCCCGGACAAAGAGCTCCTATAATTCACCCCTCCACTTT
j_call: TRBJ1-6; clone_size: NA; d_call: NA; v_call: TRBV6-5; cdr3_aa: CASSQRENSPLHF; cdr3_nt: TGTGCCAGCAGCCAACGGGAGAATTCACCCCTCCACTTT
j_call: TRBJ2-1; clone_size: NA; d_call: TRBD2; v_call: TRBV7-6; cdr3_aa: CASSLWTSGTYNEQFF; cdr3_nt: TGTGCCAGCAGCCTGTGGACTAGCGGGACCTACAATGAGCAGTTCTTC
j_call: TRBJ2-1; clone_size: NA; d_call: TRBD2; v_call: TRBV5-1; cdr3_aa: CASSSQTSGIYNEQFF; cdr3_nt: TGCGCCAGCAGCTCCCAGACTAGCGGGATCTACAATGAGCAGTTCTTC
j_call: TRBJ1-5; clone_size: few; d_call: NA; v_call: TRBV1; cdr3_aa: CTSSQASRDGKGNQPQHF; cdr3_nt: TGCACCAGCAGCCAAGCATCGCGGGACGGCAAAGGCAATCAGCCCCAGCATTTT
j_call: TRBJ2-1; clone_size: NA; d_call: NA; v_call: TRBV23-1; cdr3_aa: CASSPRGGRGYNEQFF; cdr3_nt: TGCGCCAGCAGCCCCAGGGGAGGGAGGGGGTACAATGAGCAGTTCTTC
j_call: TRBJ2-3; clone_size: once; d_call: TRBD2; v_call: TRBV3-1/TRBV3-2; cdr3_aa: CASRAGGEGTDTQYF; cdr3_nt: TGTGCCAGCAGGGCCGGGGGGGAGGGCACAGATACGCAGTATTTT
j_call: TRBJ2-1; clone_size: NA; d_call: NA; v_call: TRBV7-8; cdr3_aa: CASSFSGRGAYNEQFF; cdr3_nt: TGTGCCAGCAGCTTTTCCGGGAGAGGTGCCTACAATGAGCAGTTCTTC
j_call: TRBJ1-1; clone_size: NA; d_call: NA; v_call: TRBV11-3; cdr3_aa: CASSVGGENTEAFF; cdr3_nt: TGTGCCAGCAGCGTAGGGGGGGAGAACACTGAAGCTTTCTTT